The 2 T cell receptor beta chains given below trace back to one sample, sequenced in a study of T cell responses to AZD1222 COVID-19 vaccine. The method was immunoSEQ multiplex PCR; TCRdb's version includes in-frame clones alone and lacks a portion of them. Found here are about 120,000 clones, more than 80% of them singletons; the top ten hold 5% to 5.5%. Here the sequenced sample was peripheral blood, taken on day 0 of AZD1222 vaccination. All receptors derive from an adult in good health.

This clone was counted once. The CDR3 protein is CASNRLRGDYEQYF. CDR3 nucleotide sequence: TGTGCCAGCAACAGACTAAGGGGCGACTACGAGCAGTACTTC. The chain carries TRBV6-5 and TRBJ2-7; TRBD1 or TRBD2 may be the D gene (5 bases each). Germline-derived CDR1 and CDR2 are MNHEY and SVGAGI. Trimming cost V 7 bases and J 3 bases, with 16 bases left between them. The CDR3 totals 14 residues.

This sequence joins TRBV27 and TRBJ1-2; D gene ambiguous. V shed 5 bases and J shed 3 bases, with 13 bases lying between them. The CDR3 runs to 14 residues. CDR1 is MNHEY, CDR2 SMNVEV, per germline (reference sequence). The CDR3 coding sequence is TGTGCCAGCAGTCTCCACGTGTCGTACTATGGCTACACCTTC. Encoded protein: CASSLHVSYYGYTF.